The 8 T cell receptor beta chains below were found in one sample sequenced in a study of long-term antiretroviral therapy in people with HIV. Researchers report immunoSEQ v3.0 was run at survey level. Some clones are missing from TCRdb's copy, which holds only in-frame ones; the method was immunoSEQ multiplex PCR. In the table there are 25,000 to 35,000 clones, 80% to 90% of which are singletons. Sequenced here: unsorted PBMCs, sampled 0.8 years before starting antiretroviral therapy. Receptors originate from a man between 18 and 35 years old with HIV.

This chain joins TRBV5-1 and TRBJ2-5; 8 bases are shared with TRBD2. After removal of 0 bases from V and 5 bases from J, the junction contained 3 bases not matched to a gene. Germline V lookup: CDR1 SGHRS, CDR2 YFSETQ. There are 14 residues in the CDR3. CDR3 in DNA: TGCGCCAGCAGCTTGGATAGCGGGGACGAGACCCAGTACTTC. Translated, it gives CASSLDSGDETQYF.

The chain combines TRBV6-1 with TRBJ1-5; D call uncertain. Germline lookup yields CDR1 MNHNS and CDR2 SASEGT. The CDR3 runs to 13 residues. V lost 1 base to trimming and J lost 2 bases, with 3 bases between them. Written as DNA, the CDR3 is TGTGCCAGCAGTGAAGTAGGCAATCAGCCCCAGCATTTT. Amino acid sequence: CASSEVGNQPQHF.

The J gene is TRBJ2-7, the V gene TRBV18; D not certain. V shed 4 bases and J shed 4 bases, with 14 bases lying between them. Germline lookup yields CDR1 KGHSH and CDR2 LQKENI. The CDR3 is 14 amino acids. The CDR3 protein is CASSLADNSYEQYF. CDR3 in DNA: TGTGCCAGCTCACTTGCAGACAACAGTTACGAGCAGTACTTC.

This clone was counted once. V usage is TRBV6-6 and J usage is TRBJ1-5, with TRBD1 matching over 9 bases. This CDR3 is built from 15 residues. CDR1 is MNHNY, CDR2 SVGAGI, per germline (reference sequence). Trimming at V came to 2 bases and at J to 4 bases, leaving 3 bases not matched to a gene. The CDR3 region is CASSYVGQGNQPQHF. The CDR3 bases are TGTGCCAGCAGTTACGTGGGACAGGGTAATCAGCCCCAGCATTTT.

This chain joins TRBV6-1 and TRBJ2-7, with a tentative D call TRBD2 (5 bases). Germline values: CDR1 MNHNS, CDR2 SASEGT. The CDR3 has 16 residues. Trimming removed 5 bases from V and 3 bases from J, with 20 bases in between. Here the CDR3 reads CASSQVSGSRGYEQYF. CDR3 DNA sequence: TGTGCCAGCAGTCAAGTTTCGGGGAGTCGGGGCTACGAGCAGTACTTC.

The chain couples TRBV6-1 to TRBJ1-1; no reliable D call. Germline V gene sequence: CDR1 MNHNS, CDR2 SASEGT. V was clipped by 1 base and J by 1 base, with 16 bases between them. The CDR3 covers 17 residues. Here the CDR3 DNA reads TGTGCCAGCAGTGAAGATGGTCGGCGAGGCAGGAACACTGAAGCTTTCTTT. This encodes CASSEDGRRGRNTEAFF.

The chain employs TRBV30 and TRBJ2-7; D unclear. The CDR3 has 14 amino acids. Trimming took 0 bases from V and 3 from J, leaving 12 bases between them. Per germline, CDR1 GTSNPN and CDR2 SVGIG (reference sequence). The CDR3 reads CAWSVWRHFYEQYF. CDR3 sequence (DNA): TGTGCCTGGAGTGTTTGGCGACACTTCTACGAGCAGTACTTC. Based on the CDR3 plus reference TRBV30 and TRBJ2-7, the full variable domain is SQTIHQWPATLVQPVGSPLSLECTVEGTSNPNLYWYRQAAGRGLQLLFYSVGIGQISSEVPQNLSASRPQDRQFILSSKKLLLSDSGFYLCAWSVWRHFYEQYFGPGTRLTVT.

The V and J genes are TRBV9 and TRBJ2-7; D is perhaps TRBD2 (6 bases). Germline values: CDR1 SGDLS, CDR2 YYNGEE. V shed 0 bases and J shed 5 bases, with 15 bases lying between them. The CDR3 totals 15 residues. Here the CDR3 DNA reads TGTGCCAGCAGCGTAGGGGGGGAGAGGTCGGACGAGCAGTACTTC. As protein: CASSVGGERSDEQYF.